This TCR beta chain was profiled in a study of shared clonotypes between healthy human individuals. Trimming took 2 bases from V and 9 from J; bases not matched to a gene: 9. This CDR3 has 15 residues. CDR1 MDHEN and CDR2 SYDVKM come from the germline V gene. Some clones are missing from TCRdb's copy, which holds only in-frame ones; the method was immunoSEQ multiplex PCR. This sample has 980,000 or so clones, with approximately 76% found just once. Sequenced: memory CD4+ T cells sorted from blood. Subset here: CD45RA-negative fraction. The chain joins TRBV28 to TRBJ1-2; 10 bases are a match to TRBD1. The sequence was collected from a young man in good health. The CDR3 DNA reads TGTGCCAGCAGTTTACGTTTAGGACAGGGGGGTAGCTACACCTTC. Translating gives CASSLRLGQGGSYTF.